Listed below are T cell receptor beta chains from one sample, sequenced in a study of molecular identifiers for immune sequencing clone quantification. TCRdb redid the calling of the PCR reads with MiXCR, one entry per CDR3 protein. The sample includes approximately 54,000 distinct CDR3 sequences, under 30% of them seen just once. Sequenced: naive CD8+ T cells from blood, with Jurkat cell RNA spiked in. The receptor set was obtained from a human donor in good health. Some libraries in this study had Jurkat cell RNA spiked in. Both conserved end residues are part of each CDR3. The D gene is left open where the match is weak. Clone size appears in some rows only: once, few, many, or a class for an expanded clone.

j_call v_call cdr3_length clone_size d_call cdr3_aa cdr3_nt
TRBJ2-7 TRBV7-9 14 many TRBD1 CASSLQGAGYEQYF TGTGCCAGCAGCCTACAGGGGGCAGGGTACGAGCAGTACTTC
TRBJ2-7 TRBV10-3 11 . . CAIRRSGAPSF TGTGCCATCAGGAGGAGTGGCGCGCCGTCCTTC
TRBJ2-3 TRBV29-1 18 many TRBD2 CSVEDQGLAGGGVDTQYF TGCAGCGTTGAAGATCAAGGACTAGCGGGGGGCGGGGTAGATACGCAGTATTTT
TRBJ1-1 TRBV29-1 12 many . CSVYGTNTEAFF TGCAGCGTCTACGGGACGAACACTGAAGCTTTCTTT
TRBJ1-1 TRBV20-1 13 . . CSAMGQSNTEAFF TGCAGTGCCATGGGCCAATCGAACACTGAAGCTTTCTTT
TRBJ2-3 TRBV29-1 16 many . CSVEVPERIFTDTQYF TGCAGCGTTGAAGTACCAGAACGAATCTTCACAGATACGCAGTATTTT
TRBJ2-1 TRBV12-3/TRBV12-4 12 few TRBD1 CASSAQGDEQFF TGTGCCAGCAGTGCACAGGGGGATGAGCAGTTCTTC
TRBJ1-4 TRBV27 16 many . CASSLRLDTTNEKLFF TGTGCCAGCAGTTTAAGGTTGGACACAACTAATGAAAAACTGTTTTTT
TRBJ2-3 TRBV9 17 many TRBD2 CASSLRGLAGHSDTQYF TGTGCCAGCAGCCTTCGGGGACTAGCGGGGCATTCGGATACGCAGTATTTT
TRBJ2-1 TRBV29-1 10 many . CSDYSDEQFF TGCAGCGACTACAGCGATGAGCAGTTCTTC
TRBJ2-1 TRBV19 13 many . CASSILGGNEQFF TGTGCCAGTAGTATTTTGGGGGGCAATGAGCAGTTCTTC
TRBJ1-5 TRBV6-2/TRBV6-3 18 many TRBD1 CASSSSRDRPYSNQPQHF TGTGCCAGCAGTTCAAGTCGGGACAGACCATATAGCAATCAGCCCCAGCATTTT
TRBJ2-7 TRBV28 13 many . CASSPLPSYEQYF TGTGCCAGCAGCCCCTTGCCCTCCTACGAGCAGTACTTC
TRBJ1-1 TRBV7-9 12 few . CATVGVKSEAFF TGTGCCACCGTGGGGGTGAAGTCTGAAGCTTTCTTT
TRBJ2-1 TRBV13 16 many TRBD2 CASSSRTSGGEEEQFF TGTGCCAGCAGCTCCCGGACTAGCGGGGGGGAGGAGGAGCAGTTCTTC
TRBJ2-5 TRBV30 12 few . CAWDRTEETQYF TGTGCCTGGGACCGGACAGAAGAGACCCAGTACTTC
TRBJ1-5 TRBV19 15 many . CASSIGQGFNQPQHF TGTGCCAGTAGTATAGGCCAGGGATTCAATCAGCCCCAGCATTTT
TRBJ1-1 TRBV24-1 13 . . CATTEGRNTKAFF TGTGCCACCACCGAAGGTAGAAACACTAAAGCTTTCTTT
TRBJ2-7 TRBV11-2 14 many . CASSYHGGGYEQYF TGTGCCAGCAGCTATCACGGGGGCGGCTACGAGCAGTACTTC
TRBJ1-5 TRBV7-9 14 many TRBD1 CASTPTGTNQPQHF TGTGCCAGCACTCCGACAGGGACGAATCAGCCCCAGCATTTT
TRBJ2-3 TRBV29-1 14 many TRBD2 CSVDGLAGAHTQYF TGCAGCGTTGATGGGCTAGCGGGGGCCCATACGCAGTATTTT
TRBJ2-7 TRBV25-1 15 many . CASSAIGLLTYEQYF TGTGCCAGCAGTGCCATCGGACTGTTGACCTACGAGCAGTACTTC
TRBJ2-2 TRBV20-1 15 many . CSARDYLGGTGELFF TGCAGTGCTAGAGACTACCTTGGCGGCACCGGGGAGCTGTTTTTT
TRBJ2-1 TRBV6-2/TRBV6-3 14 few . CASSYGADYNEQFF TGTGCCAGCAGTTACGGGGCAGACTACAATGAGCAGTTCTTC
TRBJ2-7 TRBV7-9 14 many TRBD1 CASSQGAGGYEQYF TGTGCCAGCAGCCAAGGTGCAGGGGGCTACGAGCAGTACTTC
TRBJ1-4 TRBV10-2 15 . . CASSETAWGNEKLFF TGCGCCAGCAGTGAGACTGCCTGGGGGAATGAAAAACTGTTTTTT
TRBJ2-7 TRBV27 14 . . CASSPHSAGTEQYF TGTGCCAGCAGTCCCCACTCGGCAGGCACGGAGCAGTACTTC
TRBJ2-3 TRBV4-3 15 . TRBD2 CASSPTSGVSDTQYF TGCGCCAGCAGCCCGACTAGCGGGGTTTCAGATACGCAGTATTTT
TRBJ2-2 TRBV5-3 16 many TRBD2 CASSAPGGGNTGELFF TGTGCCAGCAGCGCGCCGGGGGGAGGGAACACCGGGGAGCTGTTTTTT
TRBJ2-1 TRBV5-6 17 . TRBD1 CASSLVADRGIDNEQFF TGTGCCAGCAGCTTGGTGGCGGACAGGGGTATCGACAATGAGCAGTTCTTC
TRBJ1-1 TRBV29-1 13 many . CSVVMLVNTEAFF TGCAGCGTTGTAATGCTGGTGAACACTGAAGCTTTCTTT
TRBJ1-2 TRBV4-3 15 many . CASSQEESGTVGYTF TGCGCCAGCAGCCAAGAAGAGTCAGGGACCGTAGGCTACACCTTC
TRBJ2-3 TRBV7-9 14 many TRBD1 CASSFGRGTDTQYF TGTGCCAGCAGCTTCGGCAGGGGGACAGATACGCAGTATTTT
TRBJ2-5 TRBV7-2 14 many . CASSLGILVETQYF TGTGCCAGCAGCTTAGGGATCCTGGTAGAGACCCAGTACTTC
TRBJ2-7 TRBV6-2/TRBV6-3 13 many . CASSYSGRIEQYF TGTGCCAGCAGTTACAGTGGAAGAATCGAGCAGTACTTC
TRBJ2-5 TRBV29-1 14 . . CSVEDLTVQEPPYF TGCAGCGTTGAAGATCTTACAGTCCAAGAGCCCCCGTACTTC
TRBJ2-3 TRBV7-2 14 few . CASSLVTTGDTQYF TGTGCCAGCAGCTTAGTAACAACAGGGGATACGCAGTATTTT
TRBJ1-2 TRBV7-9 14 . . CASSLDAPIYGYTF TGTGCCAGCAGCTTAGACGCACCAATCTATGGCTACACCTTC
TRBJ2-7 TRBV28 14 few TRBD2 CASSLPAGGREQYF TGTGCCAGCAGTTTACCAGCGGGAGGGCGCGAGCAGTACTTC
TRBJ2-7 TRBV5-1 14 many . CASSLEWGPYEQYF TGCGCCAGCAGCTTGGAGTGGGGCCCCTACGAGCAGTACTTC
TRBJ2-5 TRBV11-2 15 many . CASSPEGYLQETQYF TGTGCCAGCAGCCCTGAAGGCTATTTACAAGAGACCCAGTACTTC